This TCR beta chain was observed in a study of CD8+CD57+ T cells in acquired aplastic anemia. The overall study: Sorted CD4+ and CD8+ cell DNA averaged around 3.5 ug. The average read count for CD4+ cells in healthy donors was 9 million to 14 million.

Trimming stripped 5 bases from V and 5 bases from J, with 24 bases between. Looked up from germline, CDR1 is LNHDA and CDR2 is SQIVND (reference sequence). The CDR3 is made up of 17 amino acids. Of note for this clonotype: Because the CDR3 is missing its conserved closing phenylalanine or tryptophan, this is likely a read error.

TCR beta VDJ combinations and CDR3 sequences were profiled from genomic DNA. TCRdb fed the reads into MiXCR, producing one record per CDR3 protein. The sample yields 35,000 to 45,000 distinct CDR3 sequences, approximately 67% seen once. The chain is built from TRBV19 and TRBJ1-2; D possibly corresponds to TRBD1 (5 bases). Sequenced input: sorted CD4+, CD8+, or CD8+CD57+ T cells (not recorded which) from PBMCs. The clonotype was recovered from a human donor in good health, serving as a control. CDR3 residues: CASSAPLGDPYKYGYTS. CDR3 DNA sequence: TGTGCCAGTAGTGCCCCCTTAGGGGACCCATACAAGTATGGCTACACCTCC.